This is a list of T cell receptor beta chains from one sample in a study of T cells in Graves' hyperthyroidism and ophthalmopathy. TCRdb independently ran MiXCR on the multiplex PCR reads; one entry per CDR3 protein. The sample holds fewer than 600,000 distinct CDR3 sequences, approximately 14% seen once. What was sequenced was blood. All receptors come from a woman between 40 and 50 years old with Graves' hyperthyroidism. The conserved cysteine and the conserved F or W are not part of the CDR3 here. Only part of the rows carry a size: once, few, many, or a class if the clone is expanded.

v_call: TRBV30; j_call: TRBJ2-3; clone_size: many; cdr3_aa: AWSRPIKDTQY
v_call: TRBV19; j_call: TRBJ2-3; clone_size: -; cdr3_aa: ATRDRGFSSTDTQY
v_call: TRBV6-6; j_call: TRBJ2-3; clone_size: -; cdr3_aa: ASSYSRRATDTQC
v_call: TRBV7-9; j_call: TRBJ2-1; clone_size: many; cdr3_aa: ASSVQGVWNEQF
v_call: TRBV28; j_call: TRBJ2-1; clone_size: many; cdr3_aa: ASSLRDEQF
v_call: TRBV3-1; j_call: TRBJ1-1; clone_size: many; cdr3_aa: ASSQDGTGWTEAF
v_call: TRBV7-2; j_call: TRBJ2-7; clone_size: -; cdr3_aa: ASSSGTGDNEQY
v_call: TRBV13; j_call: TRBJ2-2; clone_size: -; cdr3_aa: ASSGTGPPSNTGELF
v_call: TRBV7-9; j_call: TRBJ2-7; clone_size: -; cdr3_aa: ASSLLTDYEQY
v_call: TRBV6-1; j_call: TRBJ1-2; clone_size: -; cdr3_aa: ASSESKTGKDGYT
v_call: TRBV15; j_call: TRBJ1-4; clone_size: few; cdr3_aa: ATSRDRQGNPLF
v_call: TRBV3-1; j_call: TRBJ2-3; clone_size: many; cdr3_aa: ASSQAGGPDTQY
v_call: TRBV13; j_call: TRBJ2-7; clone_size: few; cdr3_aa: ASSFPGYDEQY
v_call: TRBV12-3/TRBV12-4; j_call: TRBJ1-2; clone_size: many; cdr3_aa: ASSLDRITNYGYT
v_call: TRBV7-3; j_call: TRBJ1-6; clone_size: -; cdr3_aa: ASSSTGGIDSPLH
v_call: TRBV9; j_call: TRBJ2-1; clone_size: few; cdr3_aa: ASSTLGSGNEQF
v_call: TRBV19; j_call: TRBJ2-7; clone_size: few; cdr3_aa: ASSVTSGSREQY
v_call: TRBV5-1; j_call: TRBJ2-1; clone_size: few; cdr3_aa: ASSWGQGNNEQF
v_call: TRBV19; j_call: TRBJ2-5; clone_size: -; cdr3_aa: ASSMEEGTQY
v_call: TRBV29-1; j_call: TRBJ2-1; clone_size: many; cdr3_aa: SVEYSGSNEQF
v_call: TRBV5-1; j_call: TRBJ2-2; clone_size: many; cdr3_aa: ASRLSDTGELF
v_call: TRBV20-1; j_call: TRBJ2-7; clone_size: few; cdr3_aa: SASWTSSYEQY
v_call: TRBV12-3/TRBV12-4; j_call: TRBJ1-1; clone_size: many; cdr3_aa: ASSYRALGTEAF
v_call: TRBV5-4; j_call: TRBJ2-1; clone_size: -; cdr3_aa: ASSSSENSYNEQF
v_call: TRBV12-5; j_call: TRBJ2-4; clone_size: -; cdr3_aa: ASGLLWREDQSVKNIQY
v_call: TRBV19; j_call: TRBJ2-2; clone_size: -; cdr3_aa: AAGQPYTGELF
v_call: TRBV20-1; j_call: TRBJ1-1; clone_size: -; cdr3_aa: SARDPAREDPEAF
v_call: TRBV28; j_call: TRBJ1-1; clone_size: few; cdr3_aa: ASSFLYTEAF
v_call: TRBV10-3; j_call: TRBJ2-7; clone_size: -; cdr3_aa: AISSGQGSYEQY
v_call: TRBV27; j_call: TRBJ1-5; clone_size: -; cdr3_aa: ASSLTGFGNQPQH
v_call: TRBV6-2/TRBV6-3; j_call: TRBJ2-3; clone_size: many; cdr3_aa: ASSYPDRMMSTDTQY
v_call: TRBV20-1; j_call: TRBJ2-5; clone_size: few; cdr3_aa: SARDPVVQETQY
v_call: TRBV6-1; j_call: TRBJ2-2; clone_size: many; cdr3_aa: ASRNLQSFTGELF
v_call: TRBV5-1; j_call: TRBJ1-1; clone_size: many; cdr3_aa: ASSLVGARLNTEAF
v_call: TRBV20-1; j_call: TRBJ1-5; clone_size: many; cdr3_aa: SAIDRDRGFNQPQH
v_call: TRBV30; j_call: TRBJ1-1; clone_size: many; cdr3_aa: AWSWIGLNTEAF
v_call: TRBV20-1; j_call: TRBJ1-1; clone_size: many; cdr3_aa: SARWGALRTEAF
v_call: TRBV7-2; j_call: TRBJ2-2; clone_size: many; cdr3_aa: ASSLEGQTNTGELF
v_call: TRBV2; j_call: TRBJ1-1; clone_size: -; cdr3_aa: ASSGEGFSTEAF
v_call: TRBV24-1; j_call: TRBJ1-1; clone_size: -; cdr3_aa: ATSVGTEAF
v_call: TRBV20-1; j_call: TRBJ1-4; clone_size: few; cdr3_aa: SAPDRGSTNEKLF
v_call: TRBV5-1; j_call: TRBJ1-5; clone_size: few; cdr3_aa: ASSLDTGNQPQH
v_call: TRBV28; j_call: TRBJ1-5; clone_size: many; cdr3_aa: ASRGQGAVGNQPQH
v_call: TRBV28; j_call: TRBJ2-7; clone_size: many; cdr3_aa: ASSPRLAGVDEQY
v_call: TRBV3-1; j_call: TRBJ1-1; clone_size: -; cdr3_aa: ASSQDWGGTEAF
v_call: TRBV10-3; j_call: TRBJ1-5; clone_size: many; cdr3_aa: AISETKAQNSNQPQH
v_call: TRBV5-1; j_call: TRBJ2-3; clone_size: -; cdr3_aa: ASSPPSWDSGSYGTDTQY
v_call: TRBV20-1; j_call: TRBJ2-1; clone_size: many; cdr3_aa: SARQPSSYNEQF
v_call: TRBV5-1; j_call: TRBJ2-7; clone_size: many; cdr3_aa: ASSPLTSGSYEQY
v_call: TRBV12-3/TRBV12-4; j_call: TRBJ2-2; clone_size: few; cdr3_aa: ASRSGMNTGELF
v_call: TRBV20-1; j_call: TRBJ2-6; clone_size: few; cdr3_aa: SARDQGPAGGANVLT
v_call: TRBV12-3/TRBV12-4; j_call: TRBJ1-5; clone_size: many; cdr3_aa: ASSYGLNSNQPQH
v_call: TRBV11-2; j_call: TRBJ2-3; clone_size: many; cdr3_aa: ASSLVRTDTQY
v_call: TRBV7-2; j_call: TRBJ2-1; clone_size: many; cdr3_aa: ASSSWTSGSFYNEQF